The T cell receptor (beta chain) described here comes from a study of radiation and T cells in renal cell carcinoma (dated by TCRdb to about 2020). Background for the entire study: A total of roughly 53 samples underwent TCR beta sequencing, made up of some 26 tumors and roughly 27 peripheral blood samples. The final blood draw was performed at 4 weeks after radiation, at the same time as nephrectomy. Across all 50 or so samples, several million unique CDR3 nucleotide sequences encoding around 2.8 million unique CDR3 amino acid sequences were identified.

Cut back by 5 bases and 1 base, the V and J ends lie 18 bases apart. CDR1 and CDR2 are drawn from the germline V gene (reference sequence): MNHNY, SVGAGI. Reading from cysteine to phenylalanine, the CDR3 counts 16 amino acids. Only CDR3 DNA remains: 48 bases, in frame from the first base. TCR beta libraries were generated from genomic DNA with the immunoSEQ kit, following the manufacturer's recommendations. Library preparation used a first multiplex PCR with proprietary primers, then a second PCR adding unique barcodes, with bead cleanups after each round. A positive control reaction and a negative control reaction, both provided in the kit, were run with every batch of samples. The final libraries were assessed on an Agilent 4200 TapeStation D1000 ScreenTape, pooled by volume, and quantified by qPCR. Sequencing ran on an Illumina NextSeq500 with a MidOutput 150-cycle cartridge, using 156 Read1 and 15 Index1 cycles with kit custom primers. The pooled library was loaded at around 1.1 pM with a roughly 20% PhiX control spike-in. In the source study's methods: The vendor-processed data were analyzed in R, and a clonotype was defined as all T cells that share the same CDR3 nucleotide sequence. For clone abundance analyses, frequencies were normalized to the 10,000 most abundant clones in each sample. Public T cell clones, averaging fewer than five per sample, were removed before analysis. Tumor-enriched clonotypes and baseline blood-enriched clonotypes were defined as those with an abundance difference of at least 32-fold between compartments. Clonotypes expanded or contracted between blood time points were identified with a beta-binomial differential abundance model. Tumor-blood repertoire similarity was measured with the Baroni-Urbani and Buser coefficient, and groups were compared using two-tailed Wilcoxon tests in R. In its TCRdb copy, this immuneACCESS table keeps in-frame sequences only and misses some clones. Where compared with another copy, unresolved V genes explain less than half of these, and the others have no known cause. The V and J calls and the clone size are those of that table, but D and trimming were determined from the DNA. The sample table lists about 90,000 clones, approximately 80% of them with a count of one. The ten largest clonotypes hold about 7.2% of the sample.

Reading the label with the study, this specimen's time point is: blood 4 weeks post-SBRT, at nephrectomy. The treatment or condition label on this specimen signifies: 15 Gy SBRT to primary tumor, nephrectomy 4 weeks later. Samples came from a clinical trial, in which primary renal cell carcinomas received 15 Gy stereotactic body radiation therapy followed by nephrectomy 4 weeks later. To track tumor-enriched clonotypes, serial peripheral blood was sampled from radiation-treated patients at baseline and at 2 weeks and 4 weeks after SBRT. Renal cell carcinoma with clear cell pathology was present in all patients. The QIAamp DNA Blood Mini Kit (Qiagen) was used to prepare genomic DNA for TCR sequencing. The analyses included just those samples that passed every quality control check. A remark on this clone: Its cognate antigen has yet to be identified. No per-base quality is available; no much larger clone lies one base away.

Overall study results and their limits: Because pretreatment tumor biopsies were not available, the baseline intratumoral presence of clonotypes could not be determined. With a single-armed trial design, the study had no way to address how radiation dose or scheduling affects the TCR repertoire. Changes in the blood repertoire were not tracked past 4 weeks after treatment. In blood, the top tumor clonotypes increased from baseline to 2 weeks after radiation and then shrank by 4 weeks, which suggests a temporary expansion of tumor-resident clones.

The rearrangement combines TRBV6-6 with TRBJ2-7, with the D call perhaps TRBD1 or TRBD2, each one matching 5 bases. This TCR was sampled from a man aged 55 to 70 with renal cell carcinoma. The sample consisted of blood, taken from a patient whose treatment included radiotherapy and nephrectomy. Here the CDR3 is given as CASSPPAKGRSYEQYF. The nucleotide sequence is TGTGCCAGCAGTCCCCCCGCTAAGGGACGGTCCTACGAGCAGTACTTC.